The clone carrying this T cell receptor (beta chain) was seen ten or more times. What it recognizes is unknown. This record comes from a study of breast tumors, draining lymph nodes, adjacent tissues. Study results and limitations: Findings are consistent with lymph node origin and intratumoral expansion of most tumor T cells. Compared with basal-like, luminal-like tumors shared significantly more repertoire with nontumor tissue. Tumor repertoires ranked between lymph nodes and nontumor tissue in diversity, with V and J gene preferences. Data only fit, rather than demonstrated, lymph node origin of most tumor T cells.

Axillary draining lymph nodes of breast cancer patients supplied the node samples. V lost 5 bases and J lost 6, with 14 bases in between. Germline-derived CDR1 and CDR2 are MNHNS and SASEGT. The length of the CDR3 is 15 residues. TCRdb reprocessed the multiplex PCR reads with MiXCR, giving one entry per CDR3 protein. The sample gives approximately 170,000 distinct CDR3 sequences, about 30% of which show up once; roughly 4.3% is in the top ten. Sequenced input: axillary lymph node tissue. V is TRBV6-1 and J is TRBJ1-6; D is possibly TRBD1 (6 bases). The TCR was taken from a female donor with breast cancer. Some clones in this sample may be carry-over from other donors' samples. The CDR3 spells CASSSQGFGNSPLHF. CDR3 in DNA: TGTGCCAGCAGTTCGCAGGGGTTTGGTAATTCACCCCTCCACTTT.